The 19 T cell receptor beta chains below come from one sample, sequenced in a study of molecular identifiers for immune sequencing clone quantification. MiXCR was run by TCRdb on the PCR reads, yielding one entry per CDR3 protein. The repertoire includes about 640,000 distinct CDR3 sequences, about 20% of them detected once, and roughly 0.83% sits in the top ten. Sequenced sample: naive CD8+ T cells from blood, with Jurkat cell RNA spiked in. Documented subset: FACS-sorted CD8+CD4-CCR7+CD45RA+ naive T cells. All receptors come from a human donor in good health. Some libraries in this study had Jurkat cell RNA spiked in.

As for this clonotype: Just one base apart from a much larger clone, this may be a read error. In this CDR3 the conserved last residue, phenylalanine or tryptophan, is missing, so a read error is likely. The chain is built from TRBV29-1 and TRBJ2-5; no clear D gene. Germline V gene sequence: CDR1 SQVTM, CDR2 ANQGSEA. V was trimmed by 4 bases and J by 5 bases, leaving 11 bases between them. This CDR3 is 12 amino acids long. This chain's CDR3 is CSVVGEVETQYS. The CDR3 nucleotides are TGCAGCGTTGTGGGTGAGGTCGAGACCCAGTACTCC.

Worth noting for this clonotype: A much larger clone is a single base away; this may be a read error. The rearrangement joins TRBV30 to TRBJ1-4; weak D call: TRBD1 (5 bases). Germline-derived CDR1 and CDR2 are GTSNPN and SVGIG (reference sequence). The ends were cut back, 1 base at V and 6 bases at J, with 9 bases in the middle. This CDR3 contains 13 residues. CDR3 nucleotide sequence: TGTGCCTGGAGTGATGGGGGGGATGAAAAACTGTTTTTT. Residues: CAWSDGGDEKLFF.

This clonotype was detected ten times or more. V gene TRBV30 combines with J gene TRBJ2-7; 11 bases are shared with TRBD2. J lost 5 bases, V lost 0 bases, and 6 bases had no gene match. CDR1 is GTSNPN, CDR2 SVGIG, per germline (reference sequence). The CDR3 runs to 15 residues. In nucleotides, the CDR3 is TGTGCCTGGAGTGTATATAGCGGGGGGGCCCACGAGCAGTACTTC. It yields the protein CAWSVYSGGAHEQYF.

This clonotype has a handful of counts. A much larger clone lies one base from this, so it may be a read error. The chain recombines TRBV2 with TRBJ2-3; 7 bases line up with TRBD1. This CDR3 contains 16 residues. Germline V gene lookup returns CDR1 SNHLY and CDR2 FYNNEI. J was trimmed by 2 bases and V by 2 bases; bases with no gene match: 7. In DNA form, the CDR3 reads TGTGCCAGCAGTGAACAGCCAGGGGGATACACAGATACGCAGTATTTT. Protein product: CASSEQPGGYTDTQYF.

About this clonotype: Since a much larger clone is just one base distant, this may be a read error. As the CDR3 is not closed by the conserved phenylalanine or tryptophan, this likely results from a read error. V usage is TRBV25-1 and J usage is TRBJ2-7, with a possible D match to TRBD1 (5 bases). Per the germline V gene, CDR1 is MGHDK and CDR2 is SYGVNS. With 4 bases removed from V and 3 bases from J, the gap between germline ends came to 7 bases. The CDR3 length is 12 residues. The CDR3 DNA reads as TGTGCCAGCAGTGCGCAGGGCTACGAGCAGTACCTC. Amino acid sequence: CASSAQGYEQYL.

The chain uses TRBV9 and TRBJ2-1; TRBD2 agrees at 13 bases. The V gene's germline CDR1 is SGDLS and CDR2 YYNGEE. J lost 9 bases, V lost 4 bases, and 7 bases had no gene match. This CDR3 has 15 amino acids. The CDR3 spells CASSITSGRAGEQFF. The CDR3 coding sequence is TGTGCCAGCAGCATAACTAGCGGGAGGGCCGGTGAGCAGTTCTTC.

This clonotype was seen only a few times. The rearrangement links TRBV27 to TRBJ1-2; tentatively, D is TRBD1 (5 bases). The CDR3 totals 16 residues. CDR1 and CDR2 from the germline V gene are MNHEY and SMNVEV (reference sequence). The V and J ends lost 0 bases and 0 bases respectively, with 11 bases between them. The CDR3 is CASSLSKGHSNYGYTF. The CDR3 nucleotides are TGTGCCAGCAGTTTATCGAAAGGACATTCTAACTATGGCTACACCTTC.

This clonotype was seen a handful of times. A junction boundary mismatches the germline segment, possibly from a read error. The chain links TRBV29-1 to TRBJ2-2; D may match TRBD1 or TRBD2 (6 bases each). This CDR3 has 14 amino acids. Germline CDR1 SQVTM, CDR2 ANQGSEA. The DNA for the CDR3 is TGCAGCGTTGGTGGGGGGCCTAACACCGGGGAGCTGGTTTTT. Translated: CSVGGGPNTGELVF.

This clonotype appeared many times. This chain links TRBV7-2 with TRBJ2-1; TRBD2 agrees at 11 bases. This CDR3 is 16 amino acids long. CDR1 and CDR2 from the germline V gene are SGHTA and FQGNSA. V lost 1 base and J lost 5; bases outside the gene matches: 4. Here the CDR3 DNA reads TGTGCCAGCAGCTTAGTCGCACTAGCGGGAGACAATGAGCAGTTCTTC. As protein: CASSLVALAGDNEQFF.

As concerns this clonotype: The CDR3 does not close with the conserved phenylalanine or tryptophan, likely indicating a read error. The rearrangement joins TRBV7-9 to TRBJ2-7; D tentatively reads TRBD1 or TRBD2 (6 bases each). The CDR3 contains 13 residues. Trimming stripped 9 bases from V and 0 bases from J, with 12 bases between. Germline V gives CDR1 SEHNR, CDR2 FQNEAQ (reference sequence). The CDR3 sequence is CASDRGDSYEQYL. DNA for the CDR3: TGTGCCAGTGATAGGGGGGACTCCTACGAGCAGTACCTC.

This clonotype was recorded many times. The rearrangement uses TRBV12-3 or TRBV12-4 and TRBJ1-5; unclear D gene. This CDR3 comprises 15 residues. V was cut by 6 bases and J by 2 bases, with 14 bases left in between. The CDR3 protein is CASSVGGVGNQPQHF. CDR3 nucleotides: TGTGCCAGCAGCGTAGGTGGTGTTGGCAATCAGCCCCAGCATTTT.

CDR3 loop: CASSSPGLAGGRETQYF. CDR3 coding DNA: TGTGCCAGCAGTTCCCCGGGACTAGCGGGGGGGCGGGAGACCCAGTACTTC. The V and J genes are TRBV6-2 or TRBV6-3 and TRBJ2-5, with 16 bases aligning to TRBD2. Unmatched junction bases numbered 7, after V lost 4 bases and J lost 5 bases. Germline lookup yields CDR1 MNHEY and CDR2 SVGEGT. CDR3 length: 17 residues.

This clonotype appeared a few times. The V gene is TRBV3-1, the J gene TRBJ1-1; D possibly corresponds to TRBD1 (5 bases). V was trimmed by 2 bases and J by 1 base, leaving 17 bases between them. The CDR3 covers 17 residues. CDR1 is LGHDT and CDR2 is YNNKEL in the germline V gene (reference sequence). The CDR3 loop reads CASSQIHRSTPNTEAFF. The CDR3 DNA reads TGTGCCAGCAGCCAAATTCACAGGAGTACTCCGAACACTGAAGCTTTCTTT.

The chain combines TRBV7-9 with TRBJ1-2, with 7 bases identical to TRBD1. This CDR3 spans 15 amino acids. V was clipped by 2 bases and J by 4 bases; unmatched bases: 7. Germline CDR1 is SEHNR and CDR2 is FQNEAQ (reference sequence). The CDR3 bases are TGTGCCAGCAGCTTACCCGAACAGGGGTCCTATGGCTACACCTTC. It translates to CASSLPEQGSYGYTF.

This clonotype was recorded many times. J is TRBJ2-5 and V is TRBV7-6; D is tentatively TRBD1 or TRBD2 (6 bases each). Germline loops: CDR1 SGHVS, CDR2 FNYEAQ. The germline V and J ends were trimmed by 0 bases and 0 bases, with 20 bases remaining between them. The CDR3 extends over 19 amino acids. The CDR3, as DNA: TGTGCCAGCAGCTTAGCCCCCGGGGGCTTCGTGGGGAACCAAGAGACCCAGTACTTC. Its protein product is CASSLAPGGFVGNQETQYF.

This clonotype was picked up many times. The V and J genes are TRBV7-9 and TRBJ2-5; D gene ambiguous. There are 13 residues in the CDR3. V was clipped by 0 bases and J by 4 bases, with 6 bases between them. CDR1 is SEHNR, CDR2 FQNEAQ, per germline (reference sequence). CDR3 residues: CASSLAYLETQYF. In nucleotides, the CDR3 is TGTGCCAGCAGCTTAGCCTATCTAGAGACCCAGTACTTC.

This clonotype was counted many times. CDR3: CASEETSTGYTF. CDR3 coding DNA: TGTGCCAGCGAGGAGACGTCCACTGGCTACACCTTC. The chain employs TRBV5-8 and TRBJ1-2; D ambiguous. Germline V gene sequence: CDR1 SGHTS, CDR2 YDEGEE. The CDR3 runs to 12 residues. Trimming cost V 7 bases and J 7 bases, with 14 bases left between them.

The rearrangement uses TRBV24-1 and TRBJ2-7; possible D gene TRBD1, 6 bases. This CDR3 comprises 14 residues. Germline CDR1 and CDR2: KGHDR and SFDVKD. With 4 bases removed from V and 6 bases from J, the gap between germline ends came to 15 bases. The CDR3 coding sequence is TGTGCCACCAGTGACCCCGGACAGTCTCCCGAGCAGTACTTC. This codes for CATSDPGQSPEQYF.

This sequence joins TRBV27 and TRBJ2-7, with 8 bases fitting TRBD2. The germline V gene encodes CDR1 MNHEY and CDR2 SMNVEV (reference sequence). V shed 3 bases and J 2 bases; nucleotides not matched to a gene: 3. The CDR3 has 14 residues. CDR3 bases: TGTGCCAGCAGTTTTAGCGGGGTTACCTACGAGCAGTACTTC. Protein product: CASSFSGVTYEQYF.